Detailed here is one T cell receptor (beta chain). Clones were read by immunoSEQ multiplex PCR, and TCRdb kept only the in-frame ones, dropping some. The table shows around 340,000 clones, with 65% to 90% occurring only once. The CDR3 runs 16 residues. V was cut by 6 bases and J by 0 bases, with 17 bases left in between. Germline assignment: CDR1 MNHNY and CDR2 SVGAGI (reference sequence). The data were taken from a study of blood T cell repertoires in COVID-19. The V call is TRBV6-6, the J call TRBJ1-2; TRBD1 is a possible D gene (6 bases). The specimen sequenced was PBMCs or T cells enriched from blood (not recorded which). The sequence derives from a woman in her thirties or forties with acute COVID-19. CDR3 sequence (DNA): TGTGCCAGCAGAACTCAGCTGGGACACGCTAACTATGGCTACACCTTC. The encoded protein is CASRTQLGHANYGYTF.